Detailed here is one T cell receptor beta chain. Trimming took off 7 bases at V and 3 bases at J, with 9 bases between the two ends. Germline values: CDR1 SQVTM, CDR2 ANQGSEA. This CDR3 contains 11 residues. This specimen belongs to a study of blood T cell repertoires in COVID-19. In the authors' methods: Reference gene primer amplification in the assay estimated nucleated cell counts. Clones were sequenced by immunoSEQ multiplex PCR, and TCRdb holds only the in-frame ones, with some missing. V and J calls and clone size are those listed in that table; D and trimming were worked out from the DNA. The sample comprises under 140,000 clones, less than 75% of which are singletons, and 7.6% rests with the top ten.

Material for sequencing was peripheral blood. This sequence was found in a woman aged 60-75 years with acute or convalescent COVID-19. This sequence joins TRBV29-1 and TRBJ1-1; D is ambiguous. CDR3 loop: CSAILYTEAFF. DNA for the CDR3: TGCAGCGCCATACTCTACACTGAAGCTTTCTTT.